One sample yielded the 28 T cell receptor beta chains listed below, sequenced in a study of T cell repertoires in cytomegalovirus infection. TCRdb reprocessed the reads via MiXCR and lists one record per CDR3 protein. The table lists some 150,000 distinct CDR3 sequences, around 24% of them singletons. Material: PBMCs. The receptor set was obtained from a human donor in good health (CMV status not recorded). Some clones in this sample may be carry-over from other donors' samples.

The gene calls are TRBV29-1 and TRBJ1-1; no definite D call. V lost 4 bases and J 1 base, leaving 13 bases between the germline ends. The V gene's germline CDR1 is SQVTM and CDR2 ANQGSEA. The CDR3 runs 14 residues. CDR3 sequence: CSVVPGRKNTEAFF. CDR3 in DNA: TGCAGCGTTGTCCCCGGCCGGAAGAACACTGAAGCTTTCTTT.

This clonotype has just a few counts. The V gene is TRBV6-5, the J gene TRBJ2-6; D call uncertain. The CDR3 is 13 amino acids. Germline V gene sequence: CDR1 MNHEY, CDR2 SVGAGI. The V end was cut by 4 bases, the J end by 2 bases, with 3 bases between. CDR3 in DNA: TGTGCCAGCAGTTCGGCTGGGGCCAACGTCCTGACTTTC. Translation: CASSSAGANVLTF.

This clonotype occurred a few times. This chain uses TRBV28 with TRBJ2-2, with D uncertain. The CDR3 sequence is 13 residues long. Germline lookup yields CDR1 MDHEN and CDR2 SYDVKM. Trimming took 7 bases from V and 2 from J, leaving 8 bases between them. This chain's CDR3 is CASTLLNTGELFF. The CDR3 DNA is TGTGCCAGCACCCTACTAAACACCGGGGAGCTGTTTTTT.

The chain is built from TRBV3-1 and TRBJ2-1; 7 bases fit TRBD2. This CDR3 contains 16 residues. J gave up 4 bases and V 1 base, and 7 bases lay outside the gene matches. From germline, CDR1 is LGHDT and CDR2 YNNKEL (reference sequence). CDR3 in amino acids: CASSQVGGDPYNEQFF. In nucleotides, the CDR3 is TGTGCCAGCAGCCAAGTGGGGGGGGACCCTTACAATGAGCAGTTCTTC.

Details on this clonotype: One end of the junction varies from germline; a read error may be responsible. This chain uses TRBV2 with TRBJ2-7; 7 nucleotides agree with TRBD2. Germline values: CDR1 SNHLY, CDR2 FYNNEI. The CDR3 is 16 amino acids. The CDR3 nucleotides are TGTGCCAGCACTGAAGGCGGGATAGCGGGCGCCTACGAGCAGTACTTC. Amino acid sequence: CASTEGGIAGAYEQYF.

The chain recombines TRBV5-5 with TRBJ2-7; TRBD1 or TRBD2 may be the D gene (5 bases each). Trimming removed 2 bases from V and 2 bases from J, with 14 bases in between. Germline V gives CDR1 SGHKS, CDR2 YYEKEE (reference sequence). The CDR3 has 15 amino acids. The CDR3 spells CASSFRIGTAYEQYF. The CDR3 DNA reads as TGTGCCAGCAGCTTTAGAATTGGGACGGCCTACGAGCAGTACTTC.

This chain links TRBV7-8 with TRBJ2-5; D perhaps matches TRBD1 (5 bases). Trimming stripped 1 base from V and 5 bases from J, with 14 bases between. From germline, CDR1 is SGHVS and CDR2 FQNEAQ. This CDR3 comprises 15 residues. CDR3 DNA sequence: TGTGCCAGCAGCTTAGGGGTACAGGCTTTGGAGACCCAGTACTTC. Its protein is CASSLGVQALETQYF.

This clonotype was observed a few times. The rearrangement joins TRBV27 to TRBJ1-2; weak D call: TRBD1 (6 bases). Germline V gene sequence: CDR1 MNHEY, CDR2 SMNVEV (reference sequence). The CDR3 extends over 12 amino acids. The V end was cut by 6 bases, the J end by 8 bases, with 13 bases between. CDR3 sequence: CASRRTDAGYTF. The CDR3 DNA reads TGTGCCAGCAGACGGACAGATGCGGGCTACACCTTC.

This clonotype came up many times. This chain links TRBV7-6 with TRBJ2-1, with 9 nucleotides matching TRBD1. This CDR3 is 13 amino acids long. The V segment lost 5 bases and the J segment 16 bases; nucleotides outside the gene matches: 12. Germline V gene lookup returns CDR1 SGHVS and CDR2 FNYEAQ. The CDR3, as DNA: TGTGCCAGCAGCGCGGGACAGGGCACTGACCCCTTCTTC. Translation gives CASSAGQGTDPFF.

There are a few counts of this clonotype. This chain links TRBV5-4 with TRBJ2-3; 11 nucleotides line up with TRBD1. The CDR3 is made up of 14 amino acids. The junction had 4 bases not matched to a gene; V was cut back by 3 bases and J by 7 bases. From germline, CDR1 is SGHNT and CDR2 YYREEE (reference sequence). The chain's CDR3 is CASSWTGGKNTQYF. CDR3 nucleotide sequence: TGTGCCAGCAGCTGGACAGGGGGCAAAAATACGCAGTATTTT.

This clonotype showed up many times. The chain is built from TRBV18 and TRBJ2-2; TRBD2 matches 10 bases. CDR3 size: 17 residues. Trimming removed 6 bases from V and 7 bases from J; junction bases left unmatched: 14. CDR1 is KGHSH and CDR2 is LQKENI in the germline V gene. CDR3 sequence reads: CASSPLGLADRGGELFF. For the CDR3, the DNA is TGTGCCAGCTCCCCTCTTGGACTAGCGGACCGTGGCGGGGAGCTGTTTTTT. Drawing the rest from reference TRBV18 and TRBJ2-2, the complete variable domain is NAGVMQNPRHLVRRRGQEARLRCSPMKGHSHVYWYRQLPEEGLKFMVYLQKENIIDESGMPKERFSAEFPKEGPSILRIQQVVRGDSAAYFCASSPLGLADRGGELFFGEGSRLTVL.

This clonotype came up a few times. The rearrangement joins TRBV7-3 to TRBJ2-2; 9 bases line up with TRBD2. J gave up 5 bases and V 3 bases, and 10 bases lay outside the gene matches. Looked up from germline, CDR1 is SGHTA and CDR2 is FQGTGA. The CDR3 spans 17 residues. CDR3 DNA: TGTGCCAGCAGCTTGTTTAGCGGGGGCGCCCGTACCGGGGAGCTGTTTTTT. This codes for CASSLFSGGARTGELFF.

This clonotype showed up many times. The chain links TRBV7-9 to TRBJ1-5; D gene ambiguous. This CDR3 spans 12 amino acids. The V gene lost 6 bases and the J gene lost 9 bases, with 12 bases spanning the gap. Germline lookup yields CDR1 SEHNR and CDR2 FQNEAQ (reference sequence). The DNA of the CDR3 is TGTGCCAGCAGTCTCGTTTCCGGGCCCCAGCATTTT. This codes for CASSLVSGPQHF.

Concerning this clonotype itself: A much larger clone lies one base from this, so it may be a read error. The rearrangement links TRBV7-2 to TRBJ1-2, with TRBD1 identical over 9 bases. The CDR3 runs to 15 residues. The germline V gene encodes CDR1 SGHTA and CDR2 FQGNSA. The CDR3 sequence: CANSLAGQGLGGYTF. CDR3 sequence (DNA): TGTGCCAACAGCTTAGCGGGACAGGGATTAGGTGGCTACACCTTC.

For this clonotype: A clone one base away is much larger, so this may be a read error. The chain carries TRBV7-3 and TRBJ2-7, with a possible D match to TRBD2 (6 bases). The J call is doubtful: the DNA matches TRBJ2-1 better. CDR3 length: 15 amino acids. Germline lookup yields CDR1 SGHTA and CDR2 FQGTGA. The CDR3 loop reads CASSYAGQGGYEQFF. In nucleotides, the CDR3 is TGTGCCAGCAGCTATGCGGGGCAGGGAGGCTACGAGCAGTTCTTC.

Remarks on this clonotype: A much larger clonotype is one base distant, so this may be a read error. The CDR3 sequence is CASSLDQDTEAFF. DNA of the CDR3: TGTGCCAGCAGCTTAGACCAGGACACTGAAGCTTTCTTT. The rearrangement joins TRBV7-9 to TRBJ1-1; no clear D gene. V was shortened by 1 base and J by 3 bases, with 6 bases between the two germline ends. The CDR3 is 13 amino acids. Germline CDR1 SEHNR, CDR2 FQNEAQ (reference sequence).

This clonotype occurred a few times. The chain has TRBV6-5 and TRBJ1-1; 8 positions match TRBD1. Looked up from germline, CDR1 is MNHEY and CDR2 is SVGAGI. CDR3 length: 16 amino acids. V trimming: 2 bases; J trimming: 4 bases; junction bases outside the gene matches: 9. The CDR3 reads CASSYPLAGGGTEAFF. As DNA, the CDR3 is TGTGCCAGCAGTTACCCCTTAGCAGGGGGCGGCACTGAAGCTTTCTTT.

This clonotype was counted between two and nine times. The CDR3 region has the DNA TGCGCCAGCAGCCAAGGGCCCCCACAGGCTGAAGCTTTCTTT. Encoded protein: CASSQGPPQAEAFF. The rearrangement uses TRBV4-1 and TRBJ1-1, with D maybe TRBD1 (5 bases). Germline loops: CDR1 MGHRA, CDR2 YSYEKL. Trimming pared 1 base from V and 6 bases from J, leaving 12 bases between. The CDR3 contains 14 residues.

This clonotype turned up a few times. The chain joins TRBV5-1 to TRBJ1-1, with D tentatively TRBD1 (6 bases). V shed 0 bases and J shed 3 bases, with 21 bases lying between them. Germline-derived CDR1 and CDR2 are SGHRS and YFSETQ. The CDR3 loop spans 18 amino acids. CDR3 nucleotides: TGCGCCAGCAGCTTGGGACATCTCACCGCAAACAGGGACACTGAAGCTTTCTTT. Protein sequence: CASSLGHLTANRDTEAFF.

The CDR3 spells CASSTSGSEQFF. The CDR3 DNA is TGTGCCAGCAGCACTAGCGGAAGTGAGCAGTTCTTC. The genes are TRBV7-3 and TRBJ2-1; 8 nucleotides match TRBD2. The CDR3 sequence is 12 residues long. The germline V gene has CDR1 SGHTA and CDR2 FQGTGA. The ends lost 5 bases at V and 9 bases at J; junction bases unmatched: 3.

In its sample, this clonotype was seen many times. The J gene is TRBJ2-7, the V gene TRBV7-2, with TRBD2 matching over 9 bases. The CDR3 runs 16 residues. Germline V gives CDR1 SGHTA, CDR2 FQGNSA. Trimming removed 5 bases from V and 4 bases from J; junction bases left unmatched: 12. In nucleotides, the CDR3 is TGTGCCAGCAGCCTTCCCCTTGGACTAGCGAGTTACGAGCAGTACTTC. This codes for CASSLPLGLASYEQYF.

This clonotype was seen more than once but under ten times. V is TRBV12-3 or TRBV12-4 and J is TRBJ1-2; D remains ambiguous. V dropped 5 bases and J dropped 7 bases, with 17 bases sitting between them. The CDR3 length is 14 residues. CDR3 in amino acids: CASSPKADPRGYTF. CDR3 coding DNA: TGTGCCAGCAGTCCCAAGGCGGACCCCCGTGGCTACACCTTC.

This clonotype has a handful of counts. The rearrangement uses TRBV30 and TRBJ2-1; 12 bases map to TRBD2. The CDR3 length is 14 residues. V shed 3 bases, J shed 8 bases, and the junction held 5 bases outside the gene matches. Germline assignment: CDR1 GTSNPN and CDR2 SVGIG (reference sequence). This chain's CDR3 is CAWSLAGGPDEQFF. CDR3 coding DNA: TGTGCCTGGAGCCTAGCGGGGGGGCCGGATGAGCAGTTCTTC.

This chain joins TRBV14 and TRBJ1-2; D possibly corresponds to TRBD1 (5 bases). The CDR3 has 14 amino acids. V lost 1 base to trimming and J lost 4 bases, with 10 bases between them. Germline lookup yields CDR1 SGHDN and CDR2 FVKESK. Here the CDR3 reads CASSQGQPGYGYTF. Written as DNA, the CDR3 is TGTGCCAGCAGCCAAGGACAGCCAGGCTATGGCTACACCTTC.

The chain uses TRBV20-1 and TRBJ2-7; 9 bases map to TRBD2. V lost 0 bases, J lost 3 bases, and 24 bases stayed unmatched. Germline V gene data show CDR1 as DFQATT and CDR2 as SNEGSKA (reference sequence). The CDR3 runs to 21 residues. The CDR3: CSARDKIRLNRLAGVIYEQYF. The CDR3 DNA reads TGCAGTGCTAGAGACAAAATACGCTTAAACCGATTAGCGGGAGTCATCTACGAGCAGTACTTC.

This clonotype was detected ten times or more. J is TRBJ2-3 and V is TRBV6-2 or TRBV6-3; no clear D. CDR1 is MNHEY, CDR2 SVGEGT, per germline. This CDR3 is 15 amino acids long. The V end lost 6 bases, the J end lost 1 base, and 14 bases lay between the germline ends. CDR3 sequence reads: CASSPLQLGTDTQYF. The CDR3 DNA sequence: TGTGCCAGCAGCCCCCTACAACTGGGCACAGATACGCAGTATTTT.

This clonotype was found many times. J is TRBJ1-2 and V is TRBV7-2; 7 nucleotides match TRBD1. The CDR3 has 13 residues. V shed 4 bases and J 8 bases; nucleotides not matched to a gene: 7. CDR1 and CDR2 from the germline V gene are SGHTA and FQGNSA. This chain's CDR3 is CASSSRQGWGYTF. CDR3 DNA: TGTGCCAGCAGCTCCCGACAGGGTTGGGGCTACACCTTC.

The rearrangement uses TRBV12-3 or TRBV12-4 and TRBJ2-7; weak D call: TRBD2 (6 bases). The CDR3 is 13 amino acids. The V end was cut by 8 bases, the J end by 3 bases, with 14 bases between. The CDR3 region is CASRPVGGYEQYF. In DNA form, the CDR3 reads TGTGCCAGCCGCCCCGTGGGGGGCTACGAGCAGTACTTC.